This is a list of T cell receptor beta chains from one sample in a study of blood T cell repertoires in COVID-19. TCRdb's table, derived via immunoSEQ multiplex PCR, lists solely in-frame clones and lacks some. This table has about 310,000 clones, 80% to 90% appearing once. Input material: peripheral blood. Receptors originate from a woman in her forties or fifties who had recovered from COVID-19. Each CDR3 is given with its conserved first and last residue. The order of the fields is D gene, clone size, V gene, J gene, CDR3 DNA, CDR3 protein. The D gene is left open where the match is weak. Some rows mark clone size as missing; the rest say once, few, many or name a class of expanded clone.

D: NA
size: NA
V: TRBV6-1
J: TRBJ2-5
DNA: TGTGCCAGCAGTGAAGTGGACAGCCGAGAGACCCAGTACTTC
CDR3: CASSEVDSRETQYF

D: TRBD2
size: NA
V: TRBV9
J: TRBJ2-3
DNA: TGTGCCAGCGGGGAGCGGGGCTCCACAGATACGCAGTATTTT
CDR3: CASGERGSTDTQYF

D: NA
size: NA
V: TRBV15
J: TRBJ1-2
DNA: TGTGCCACCAGCATACCAGTGCCTAACTATGGCTACACCTTC
CDR3: CATSIPVPNYGYTF

D: TRBD2
size: once
V: TRBV3-1/TRBV3-2
J: TRBJ2-7
DNA: TGTGCCAGCAGCCAACTCGGCATAGCGGGGGGGGGTTACGAGCAGTACTTC
CDR3: CASSQLGIAGGGYEQYF

D: TRBD1
size: NA
V: TRBV6-5
J: TRBJ1-1
DNA: TGTGCCAGCACCAGACAGGGCATGAACACTGAAGCTTTCTTT
CDR3: CASTRQGMNTEAFF

D: TRBD1
size: NA
V: TRBV10-3
J: TRBJ2-5
DNA: TGTGCCATCAGTGTTGGGGACAGGGGGGAGACCCAGTACTTC
CDR3: CAISVGDRGETQYF

D: TRBD1
size: NA
V: TRBV11-2
J: TRBJ1-4
DNA: TGTGCCAGCAGCCGGGACAGGGAAAGTGAAAAACTGTTTTTT
CDR3: CASSRDRESEKLFF

D: TRBD1
size: NA
V: TRBV6-6
J: TRBJ1-2
DNA: TGTGCCAGCAGACGCCGGGACAGTGCTTATGGCTACACCTTC
CDR3: CASRRRDSAYGYTF

D: TRBD2
size: once
V: TRBV9
J: TRBJ2-3
DNA: TGTGCCAGCAGCGTACGCCCTAGCGGGAGCCGGGATACGCAGTATTTT
CDR3: CASSVRPSGSRDTQYF

D: NA
size: NA
V: TRBV4-3
J: TRBJ1-4
DNA: TGCGCCAGCAGCCTTCGGCGGGGGACTAATGAAAAACTGTTTTTT
CDR3: CASSLRRGTNEKLFF

D: TRBD1
size: NA
V: TRBV19
J: TRBJ1-2
DNA: TGTGCCAGTAGGGACAGGGTGAATGGCTACACCTTC
CDR3: CASRDRVNGYTF

D: NA
size: few
V: TRBV5-8
J: TRBJ1-2
DNA: TGTGCCAGCAGCCCCAGGACGGGAGGATACTATGGCTACACCTTC
CDR3: CASSPRTGGYYGYTF

D: NA
size: NA
V: TRBV7-2
J: TRBJ1-6
DNA: TGTGCCAGTAGCTTACGCCCACGGGAGGCACCCCTCCACTTT
CDR3: CASSLRPREAPLHF

D: NA
size: once
V: TRBV7-2
J: TRBJ2-1
DNA: TGTGCCAGCAGCTTAAATTTTATTAGCCATGAGCAGTTCTTC
CDR3: CASSLNFISHEQFF

D: TRBD2
size: NA
V: TRBV13
J: TRBJ2-1
DNA: TGTGCCAGCAGCCCCCACCCCCTAACTAGCGGGGGCCACAATGAGCAGTTCTTC
CDR3: CASSPHPLTSGGHNEQFF

D: NA
size: NA
V: TRBV28
J: TRBJ2-7
DNA: TGTGCCAGCAGCGTCCAGGGTAACCACGAGCAGTACTTC
CDR3: CASSVQGNHEQYF